This TCR beta chain was sequenced for a study of cytotoxic CD8 clonotypes in ibrutinib-treated CLL. The overall study: Mean yields were roughly 250,000 productive templates and under 100,000 productive rearrangements per sample.

Using immunoSEQ multiplex PCR, the repertoire was profiled, and TCRdb retains in-frame clones only, with some absent. The sample records approximately 200,000 clones, approximately 72% being singletons. This clone was seen a single time. Per germline, CDR1 LGHNA and CDR2 YSLEER. This CDR3 spans 14 amino acids. The V end was cut by 0 bases, the J end by 6 bases, with 11 bases between. This chain uses TRBV4-3 with TRBJ1-1, with D perhaps TRBD1 (6 bases). The material sequenced was PBMCs, taken after 24 months of ibrutinib treatment. The clonotype comes from a human donor with chronic lymphocytic leukemia. CDR3 amino acids: CASSQEGGWAEAFF. The DNA for the CDR3 is TGCGCCAGCAGCCAAGAAGGGGGGTGGGCTGAAGCTTTCTTT.